This TCR beta chain derives from a study of long-term antiretroviral therapy in people with HIV. Looking at the study overall: The 2015 immediate-ART recommendation was preceded by the earliest samples by about a decade.

Regarding this clone: What it binds is unknown.

Until DNA extraction, the samples held between about 0.9-11 million cryopreserved PBMC. General study points: The range of CDR3 lengths in HIV repertoires proved narrower than that found in controls.

The CDR3 is made up of 12 amino acids. Sequencing relied on immunoSEQ assay v3.0, run at survey level. Per-sample TRB depth target: about 40,000-55,000 T-cell genomes. Using immunoSEQ multiplex PCR, the repertoire was profiled, and TCRdb retains in-frame clones only, with some absent. The sample yields 20,000 to 25,000 clones, 84% seen once. Sample: unsorted PBMCs, taken 0.1 years before starting antiretroviral therapy. The origin of this receptor is a young man with HIV. The chain recombines TRBV21-1 with TRBJ1-2; the table's D call, TRBD1, has no DNA check behind it. TRBV21-1 is a listed pseudogene. CDR3 coding DNA: TGTGCCAGCGGACAGGGGGCGGGTGGCTACACCTTC. Its protein product is CASGQGAGGYTF.